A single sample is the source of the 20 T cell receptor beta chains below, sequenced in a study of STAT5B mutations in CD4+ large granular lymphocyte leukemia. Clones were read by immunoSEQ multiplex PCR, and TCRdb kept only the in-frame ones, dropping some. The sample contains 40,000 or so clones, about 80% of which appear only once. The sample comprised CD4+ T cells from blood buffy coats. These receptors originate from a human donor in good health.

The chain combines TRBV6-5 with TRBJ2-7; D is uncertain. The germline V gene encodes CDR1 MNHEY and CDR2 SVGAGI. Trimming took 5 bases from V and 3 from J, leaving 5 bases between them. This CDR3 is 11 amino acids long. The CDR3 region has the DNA TGTGCCAGCAGTGAGTACTACGAGCAGTACTTC. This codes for CASSEYYEQYF.

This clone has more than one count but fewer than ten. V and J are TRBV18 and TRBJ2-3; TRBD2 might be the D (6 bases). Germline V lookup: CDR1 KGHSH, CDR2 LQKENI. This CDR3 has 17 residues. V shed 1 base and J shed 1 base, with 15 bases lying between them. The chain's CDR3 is CASSPRAPGERTDTQYF. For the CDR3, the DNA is TGTGCCAGCTCACCACGCGCTCCGGGGGAGCGCACAGATACGCAGTATTTT.

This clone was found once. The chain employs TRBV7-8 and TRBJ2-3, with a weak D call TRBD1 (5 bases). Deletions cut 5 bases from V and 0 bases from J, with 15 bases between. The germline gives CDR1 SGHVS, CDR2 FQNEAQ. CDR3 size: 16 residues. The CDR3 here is CASSQQAGYSTDTQYF. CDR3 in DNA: TGTGCCAGCAGCCAACAGGCAGGTTATAGCACAGATACGCAGTATTTT.

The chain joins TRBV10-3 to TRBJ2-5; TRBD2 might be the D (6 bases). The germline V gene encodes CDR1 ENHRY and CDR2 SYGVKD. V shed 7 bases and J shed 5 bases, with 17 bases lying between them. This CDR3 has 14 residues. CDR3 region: CAIKEGRISETQYF. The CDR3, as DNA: TGTGCCATCAAAGAGGGGAGGATTTCGGAGACCCAGTACTTC.

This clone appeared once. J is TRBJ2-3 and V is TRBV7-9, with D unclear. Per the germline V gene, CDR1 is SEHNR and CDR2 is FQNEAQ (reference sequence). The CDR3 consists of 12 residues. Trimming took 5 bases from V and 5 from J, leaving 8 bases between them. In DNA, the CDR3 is TGTGCCAGCAGCCAACCATTAGATACGCAGTATTTT. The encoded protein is CASSQPLDTQYF.

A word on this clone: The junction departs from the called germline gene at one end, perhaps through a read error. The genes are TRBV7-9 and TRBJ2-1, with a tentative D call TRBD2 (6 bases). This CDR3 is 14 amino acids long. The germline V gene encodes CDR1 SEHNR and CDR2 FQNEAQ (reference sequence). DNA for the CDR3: TGTGCCAGCACCTTAGCGGAGCTCTACAATGAGCAGTTCTTC. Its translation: CASTLAELYNEQFF.

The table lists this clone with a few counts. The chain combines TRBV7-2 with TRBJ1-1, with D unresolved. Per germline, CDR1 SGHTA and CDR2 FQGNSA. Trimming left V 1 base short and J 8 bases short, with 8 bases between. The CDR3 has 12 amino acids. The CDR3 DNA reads TGTGCCAGCAGCTTAGGGAGTTACGAAGCTTTCTTT. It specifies CASSLGSYEAFF.

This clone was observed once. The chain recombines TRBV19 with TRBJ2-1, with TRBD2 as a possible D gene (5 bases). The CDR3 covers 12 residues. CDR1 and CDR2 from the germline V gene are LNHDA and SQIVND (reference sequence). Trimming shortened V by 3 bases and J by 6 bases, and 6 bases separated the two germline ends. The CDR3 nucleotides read TGTGCCAGTAGTATGAGGGCCAATGAGCAGTTCTTC. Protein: CASSMRANEQFF.

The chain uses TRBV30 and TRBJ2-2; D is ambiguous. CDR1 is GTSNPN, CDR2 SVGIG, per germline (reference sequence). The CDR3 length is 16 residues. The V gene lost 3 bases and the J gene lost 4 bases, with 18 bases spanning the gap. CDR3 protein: CAWRGKVALTTGELFF. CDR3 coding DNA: TGTGCCTGGAGGGGTAAGGTGGCCCTAACCACCGGGGAGCTGTTTTTT.

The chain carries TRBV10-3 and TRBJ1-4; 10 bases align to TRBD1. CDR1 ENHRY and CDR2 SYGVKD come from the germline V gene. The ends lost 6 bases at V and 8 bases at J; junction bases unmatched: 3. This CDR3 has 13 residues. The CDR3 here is CAISPTGGEKLFF. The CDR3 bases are TGTGCCATCAGCCCGACAGGGGGCGAAAAACTGTTTTTT.

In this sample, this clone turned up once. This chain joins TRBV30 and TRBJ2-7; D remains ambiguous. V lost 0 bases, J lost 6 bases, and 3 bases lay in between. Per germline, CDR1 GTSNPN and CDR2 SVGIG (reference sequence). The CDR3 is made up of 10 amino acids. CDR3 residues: CAWSVSEQYF. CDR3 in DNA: TGTGCCTGGAGTGTAAGCGAGCAGTACTTC.

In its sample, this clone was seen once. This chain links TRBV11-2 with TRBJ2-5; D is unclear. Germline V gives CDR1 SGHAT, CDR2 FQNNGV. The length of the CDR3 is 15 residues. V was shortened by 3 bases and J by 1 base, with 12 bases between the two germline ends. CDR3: CASSFVIGLQETQYF. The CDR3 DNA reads TGTGCCAGCAGCTTTGTTATCGGCCTCCAAGAGACCCAGTACTTC.

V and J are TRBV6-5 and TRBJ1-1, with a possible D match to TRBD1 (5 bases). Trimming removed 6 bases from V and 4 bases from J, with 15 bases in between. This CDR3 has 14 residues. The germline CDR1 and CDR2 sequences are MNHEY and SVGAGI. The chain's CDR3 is CASSRGVSSTEAFF. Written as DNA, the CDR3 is TGTGCCAGCAGCCGGGGGGTCTCATCCACTGAAGCTTTCTTT.

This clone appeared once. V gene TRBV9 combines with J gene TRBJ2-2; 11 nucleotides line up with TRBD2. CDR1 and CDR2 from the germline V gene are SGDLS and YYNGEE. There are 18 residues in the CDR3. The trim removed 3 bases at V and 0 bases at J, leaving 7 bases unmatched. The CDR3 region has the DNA TGTGCCAGCAGCGCGGCCGGGACTAGCGGCTCGAACACCGGGGAGCTGTTTTTT. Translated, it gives CASSAAGTSGSNTGELFF.

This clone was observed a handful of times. Written as DNA, the CDR3 is TGTGCCAGCAGTTTGGGGACGACGGAAGCTTTCTTT. As protein: CASSLGTTEAFF. The chain employs TRBV6-6 and TRBJ1-1, with D tentatively TRBD1 (5 bases). This CDR3 has 12 residues. V lost 4 bases to trimming and J lost 8 bases, with 11 bases between them. The germline CDR1 and CDR2 sequences are MNHNY and SVGAGI (reference sequence).

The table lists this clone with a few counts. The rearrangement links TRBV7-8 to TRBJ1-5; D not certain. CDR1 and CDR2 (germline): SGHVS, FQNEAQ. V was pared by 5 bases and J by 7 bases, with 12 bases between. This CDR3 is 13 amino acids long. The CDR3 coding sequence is TGTGCCAGCAGCCGCGACATCGGGCAGCCCCAGCATTTT. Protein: CASSRDIGQPQHF. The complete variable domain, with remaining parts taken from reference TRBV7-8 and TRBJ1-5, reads GAGVSQSPRYKVAKRGQDVALRCDPISGHVSLFWYQQALGQGPEFLTYFQNEAQLDKSGLPSDRFFAERPEGSVSTLKIQRTQQEDSAVYLCASSRDIGQPQHFGDGTRLSIL.

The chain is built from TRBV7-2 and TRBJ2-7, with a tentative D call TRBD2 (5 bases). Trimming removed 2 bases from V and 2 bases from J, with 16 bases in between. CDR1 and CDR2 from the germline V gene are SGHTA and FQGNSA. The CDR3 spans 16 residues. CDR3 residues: CASSLIAGTDPYEQYF. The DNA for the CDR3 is TGTGCCAGCAGCTTAATCGCGGGCACGGACCCCTACGAGCAGTACTTC.

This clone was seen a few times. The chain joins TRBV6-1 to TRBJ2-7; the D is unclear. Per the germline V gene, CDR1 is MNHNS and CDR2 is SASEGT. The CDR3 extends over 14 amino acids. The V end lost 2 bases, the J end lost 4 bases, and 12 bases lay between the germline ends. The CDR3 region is CASSEFRQSYEQYF. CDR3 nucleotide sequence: TGTGCCAGCAGTGAATTCAGGCAATCGTACGAGCAGTACTTC.

The CDR3 region is CASSVAVSATQFF. In DNA, the CDR3 is TGTGCCAGCAGCGTAGCTGTGTCAGCTACGCAGTTCTTC. V gene TRBV9 combines with J gene TRBJ2-1, with unresolved D. Trimming left V 0 bases short and J 12 bases short, with 13 bases between. In germline, CDR1 is SGDLS, CDR2 YYNGEE. The CDR3 consists of 13 residues.

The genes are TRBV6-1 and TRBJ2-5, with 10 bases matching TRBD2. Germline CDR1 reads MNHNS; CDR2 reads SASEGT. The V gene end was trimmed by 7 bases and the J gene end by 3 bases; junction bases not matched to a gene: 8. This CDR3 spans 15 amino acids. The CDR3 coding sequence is TGTGCCAGCACCAAACTAGCGGGGACAGAAGAGACCCAGTACTTC. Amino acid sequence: CASTKLAGTEETQYF.